Below, 28 T cell receptor beta chains from the same sample are listed, as sequenced in a study of cytomegalovirus exposure and HLA in healthy donors. Use of 60 Vbeta and 13 Jbeta primers characterized the PCR. TCRdb's copy holds only in-frame clones and misses some; the assay was immunoSEQ multiplex PCR. The sample lists about 190,000 clones, around three quarters occurring once. Sequenced material: PBMCs. These receptors were collected from a woman aged 18-29 years in good health and CMV-seronegative.

The genes are TRBV6-5 and TRBJ1-1; 9 bases fit TRBD1. The CDR3 extends over 16 amino acids. After removal of 2 bases from V and 5 bases from J, the junction contained 9 bases not matched to a gene. Looked up from germline, CDR1 is MNHEY and CDR2 is SVGAGI. In DNA, the CDR3 is TGTGCCAGCAGTTACGGGCTGGGACAGGGAGGGACTGAAGCTTTCTTT. Residues: CASSYGLGQGGTEAFF.

This clone has a single count. V is TRBV9 and J is TRBJ2-5, with D possibly matching TRBD2 (5 bases). The CDR3 runs 13 residues. V gave up 4 bases and J gave up 0 bases, with 7 bases separating them. Germline CDR1 is SGDLS and CDR2 is YYNGEE. CDR3 loop: CASSTDYQETQYF. CDR3 DNA: TGTGCCAGCAGCACGGACTACCAAGAGACCCAGTACTTC.

This clone appeared once. The chain uses TRBV7-3 and TRBJ2-7, with 8 bases lining up with TRBD1. The CDR3 contains 17 residues. Germline values: CDR1 SGHTA, CDR2 FQGTGA. With 5 bases clipped from V and 3 bases from J, the junction kept 15 bases outside the gene matches. The CDR3 here is CASSPYPDRGPFYEQYF. DNA of the CDR3: TGTGCCAGCAGCCCATACCCCGACAGGGGACCCTTCTACGAGCAGTACTTC.

The chain joins TRBV18 to TRBJ2-1; 9 nucleotides align to TRBD1. The trim removed 3 bases at V and 3 bases at J, leaving 9 bases unmatched. Germline CDR1 and CDR2: KGHSH and LQKENI. The CDR3 consists of 17 residues. CDR3: CASSPVDVTGGYNEQFF. As DNA, the CDR3 is TGTGCCAGCTCACCGGTGGACGTGACAGGGGGCTACAATGAGCAGTTCTTC.

The chain is built from TRBV5-1 and TRBJ2-1; 9 nucleotides match TRBD2. Germline lookup yields CDR1 SGHRS and CDR2 YFSETQ. Trimming at V came to 6 bases and at J to 5 bases, leaving 6 bases not matched to a gene. The CDR3 length is 14 residues. As DNA, the CDR3 is TGCGCCAGCACGCCTCTAGCGGGGAACAATGAGCAGTTCTTC. Translated, it gives CASTPLAGNNEQFF. The full variable domain, in which reference TRBV5-1 and TRBJ2-1 provide the parts outside the CDR3, is KAGVTQTPRYLIKTRGQQVTLSCSPISGHRSVSWYQQTPGQGLQFLFEYFSETQRNKGNFPGRFSGRQFSNSRSEMNVSTLELGDSALYLCASTPLAGNNEQFFGPGTRLTVL.

The chain employs TRBV28 and TRBJ1-4, with a possible D match to TRBD1 (6 bases). V lost 8 bases and J lost 0, with 13 bases in between. The CDR3 spans 15 residues. Germline lookup yields CDR1 MDHEN and CDR2 SYDVKM. CDR3 DNA: TGTGCCAGCCGTGTTGGGGGCCCAACTAATGAAAAACTGTTTTTT. Its translation: CASRVGGPTNEKLFF.

J is TRBJ2-2 and V is TRBV6-4; 8 positions match TRBD1. Germline trimming cut 0 bases from V and 6 bases from J; bases unmatched to any gene: 0. The CDR3 loop spans 14 amino acids. Germline-derived CDR1 and CDR2 are MRHNA and SNTAGT. The CDR3 sequence: CASSDSQGAGELFF. As DNA, the CDR3 is TGTGCCAGCAGTGACTCACAGGGGGCCGGGGAGCTGTTTTTT.

This sequence joins TRBV30 and TRBJ2-3; no firm D call. The length of the CDR3 is 15 residues. The germline gives CDR1 GTSNPN, CDR2 SVGIG (reference sequence). The V and J ends lost 0 bases and 2 bases respectively, with 12 bases between them. The CDR3 sequence: CAWSVHYSSTDTQYF. The CDR3 bases are TGTGCCTGGAGTGTACATTACAGTTCCACAGATACGCAGTATTTT.

The chain uses TRBV28 and TRBJ1-5; 7 bases are shared with TRBD1. Germline V gene data show CDR1 as MDHEN and CDR2 as SYDVKM. J was trimmed by 4 bases and V by 4 bases; bases with no gene match: 10. The CDR3 loop spans 16 amino acids. The CDR3 here is CASSWDGGTVNQPQHF. CDR3 sequence (DNA): TGTGCCAGCAGTTGGGATGGCGGGACAGTTAATCAGCCCCAGCATTTT.

The chain joins TRBV5-6 to TRBJ1-1; D may be TRBD1 (5 bases). The CDR3 is made up of 15 amino acids. V was cut by 3 bases and J by 6 bases, with 18 bases left in between. Germline CDR1 SGHDT, CDR2 YYEEEE. CDR3 coding DNA: TGTGCCAGCAGCTACGGGCCGGGGCCGGGGGCTGAAGCTTTCTTT. The encoded protein is CASSYGPGPGAEAFF.

This clone was seen only a few times. V and J are TRBV6-1 and TRBJ2-1, with D possibly TRBD2 on 5 matching bases. CDR1 and CDR2 from the germline V gene are MNHNS and SASEGT. The CDR3 loop spans 13 amino acids. V shed 6 bases and J shed 0 bases, with 6 bases lying between them. Here the CDR3 DNA reads TGTGCCAGCAGGGACTCCTCCTACAATGAGCAGTTCTTC. Translating gives CASRDSSYNEQFF.

This clone appeared once. The chain uses TRBV9 and TRBJ1-2; TRBD1 might be the D (6 bases). With 4 bases removed from V and 2 bases from J, the gap between germline ends came to 12 bases. This CDR3 is 14 amino acids long. CDR1 SGDLS and CDR2 YYNGEE come from the germline V gene. The CDR3 region is CASSPTTGNYGYTF. CDR3 DNA sequence: TGTGCCAGCAGCCCAACAACAGGGAACTATGGCTACACCTTC.

V and J are TRBV4-1 and TRBJ1-1; TRBD1 agrees at 7 bases. Germline V lookup: CDR1 MGHRA, CDR2 YSYEKL. The CDR3 is 13 amino acids. J lost 10 bases, V lost 1 base, and 6 bases had no gene match. Here the CDR3 DNA reads TGCGCCAGCAGCCAAGGAGGGGGCTATGGAGCTTTCTTT. It yields the protein CASSQGGGYGAFF.

The CDR3 DNA is TGCAGCGTCCGGCTCAGCGGGAGTGAGACCCAGTACTTC. The encoded protein is CSVRLSGSETQYF. The chain carries TRBV29-1 and TRBJ2-5; 8 bases map to TRBD2. The CDR3 is 13 residues long. With 6 bases clipped from V and 5 bases from J, the junction kept 8 bases outside the gene matches. Germline CDR1 is SQVTM and CDR2 is ANQGSEA.

This clone was observed a few times. The gene calls are TRBV2 and TRBJ2-7; 10 bases fit TRBD1. The junction had 5 bases not matched to a gene; V was cut back by 11 bases and J by 1 base. The CDR3 consists of 13 residues. Germline CDR1 reads SNHLY; CDR2 reads FYNNEI. The CDR3 DNA reads TGTGCCCAACCGGGACAGGGGTCCTACGAGCAGTACTTC. Protein product: CAQPGQGSYEQYF.

The chain is built from TRBV19 and TRBJ1-4; a weak D match, TRBD1 (6 bases). The CDR3 totals 14 residues. Between the trimmed V and J ends, which lost 1 base and 8 bases, there was a span of 11 bases. CDR1 is LNHDA, CDR2 SQIVND, per germline (reference sequence). CDR3 in amino acids: CASSIGGQGEKLFF. Here the CDR3 DNA reads TGTGCCAGTAGTATAGGGGGACAAGGGGAAAAACTGTTTTTT.

This clone was counted a few times. This chain links TRBV6-5 with TRBJ2-6; D may be TRBD2 (5 bases). Germline values: CDR1 MNHEY, CDR2 SVGAGI. V was cut by 2 bases and J by 2 bases, with 10 bases left in between. The CDR3 is 16 residues long. Here the CDR3 reads CASSYGSGTGANVLTF. CDR3 nucleotide sequence: TGTGCCAGCAGTTACGGTTCGGGGACTGGGGCCAACGTCCTGACTTTC.

The gene calls are TRBV14 and TRBJ2-6; D is undetermined. The CDR3 is made up of 14 amino acids. Germline assignment: CDR1 SGHDN and CDR2 FVKESK. V gave up 2 bases and J gave up 4 bases, with 6 bases separating them. The CDR3 is CASSQLSGANVLTF. The CDR3 nucleotides read TGTGCCAGCAGCCAACTTTCCGGGGCCAACGTCCTGACTTTC.

Here the CDR3 reads CASSQLGTGGNEQYF. CDR3 in DNA: TGTGCCAGCAGCCAACTCGGGACAGGGGGGAACGAGCAGTACTTC. The chain uses TRBV14 and TRBJ2-7, with 11 bases fitting TRBD1. The CDR3 has 15 residues. Per germline, CDR1 SGHDN and CDR2 FVKESK. V shed 2 bases and J 5 bases; nucleotides not matched to a gene: 5.

This clone occurred a few times. V gene TRBV18 combines with J gene TRBJ1-2; 7 bases are a match to TRBD1. The CDR3 is made up of 15 amino acids. Germline values: CDR1 KGHSH, CDR2 LQKENI. Trimming removed 3 bases from V and 4 bases from J; junction bases left unmatched: 8. The CDR3 nucleotides are TGTGCCAGCTCACCCCTCCTACAGGGGACCTATGGCTACACCTTC. Translating gives CASSPLLQGTYGYTF. Together with reference TRBV18 and TRBJ1-2, the CDR3 gives the full variable domain: NAGVMQNPRHLVRRRGQEARLRCSPMKGHSHVYWYRQLPEEGLKFMVYLQKENIIDESGMPKERFSAEFPKEGPSILRIQQVVRGDSAAYFCASSPLLQGTYGYTFGSGTRLTVV.

The V call is TRBV2, the J call TRBJ1-5; TRBD1 matches 7 bases. Germline CDR1 is SNHLY and CDR2 is FYNNEI. J lost 0 bases, V lost 7 bases, and 9 bases had no gene match. The CDR3 contains 16 residues. The CDR3, as DNA: TGTGCCAGCAAAGAGGGGGACAGCTATAGCAATCAGCCCCAGCATTTT. The encoded protein is CASKEGDSYSNQPQHF.

J is TRBJ1-4 and V is TRBV28; D is perhaps TRBD1 (5 bases). Germline values: CDR1 MDHEN, CDR2 SYDVKM. V lost 6 bases, J lost 6 bases, and 14 bases lay in between. The CDR3 length is 14 residues. The CDR3 loop reads CASSPHGGDEKLFF. The CDR3 DNA reads as TGTGCCAGCAGCCCGCACGGGGGTGATGAAAAACTGTTTTTT.

This clone appeared a few times. The chain links TRBV27 to TRBJ1-6; 9 positions match TRBD1. The CDR3 runs to 14 residues. The trim removed 6 bases at V and 10 bases at J, leaving 7 bases unmatched. Per germline, CDR1 MNHEY and CDR2 SMNVEV (reference sequence). In nucleotides, the CDR3 is TGTGCCAGCAGCCACGGGACAGGGAACTCACCCCTCCACTTT. It yields the protein CASSHGTGNSPLHF.

The rearrangement joins TRBV7-3 to TRBJ2-3; D gene unclear. V lost 1 base, J lost 2 bases, and 4 bases lay in between. This CDR3 is built from 13 residues. The germline V gene encodes CDR1 SGHTA and CDR2 FQGTGA. CDR3 bases: TGTGCCAGCAGCTTAATTCTCACAGATACGCAGTATTTT. Encoded protein: CASSLILTDTQYF.

The chain links TRBV6-6 to TRBJ1-4, with TRBD1 identical over 9 bases. Trimming cost V 5 bases and J 2 bases; bases outside gene matches: 3. CDR3 length: 15 residues. Germline V CDR1 and CDR2: MNHNY, SVGAGI (reference sequence). CDR3 loop: CASSPGQGTNEKLFF. CDR3 bases: TGTGCCAGCAGTCCTGGACAGGGGACTAATGAAAAACTGTTTTTT.

In DNA, the CDR3 is TGTGCCAGCAGCGTAGGCGGCGGGGGCTCCCCCCTTGAGCAGTTCTTC. It encodes CASSVGGGGSPLEQFF. V is TRBV9 and J is TRBJ2-1, with D possibly TRBD2 on 7 matching bases. The CDR3 sequence is 16 residues long. Germline lookup yields CDR1 SGDLS and CDR2 YYNGEE. V dropped 0 bases and J dropped 9 bases, with 19 bases sitting between them.

J is TRBJ1-2 and V is TRBV28, with TRBD1 as a possible D gene (6 bases). Germline V gene data show CDR1 as MDHEN and CDR2 as SYDVKM. The CDR3 runs to 13 residues. V lost 8 bases and J lost 4, with 14 bases in between. The chain's CDR3 is CASCPDRCYGYTF. CDR3 nucleotide sequence: TGTGCCAGCTGCCCGGACAGATGCTATGGCTACACCTTC.

This chain joins TRBV5-1 and TRBJ1-2; TRBD1 aligns across 9 bases. The J segment lost 9 bases and the V segment lost 4 bases, leaving 10 bases of the junction unmatched. This CDR3 contains 14 residues. Germline values: CDR1 SGHRS, CDR2 YFSETQ. CDR3 residues: CASSLRDREASYTF. DNA for the CDR3: TGCGCCAGCAGCCTCCGGGACAGGGAAGCTAGCTACACCTTC.